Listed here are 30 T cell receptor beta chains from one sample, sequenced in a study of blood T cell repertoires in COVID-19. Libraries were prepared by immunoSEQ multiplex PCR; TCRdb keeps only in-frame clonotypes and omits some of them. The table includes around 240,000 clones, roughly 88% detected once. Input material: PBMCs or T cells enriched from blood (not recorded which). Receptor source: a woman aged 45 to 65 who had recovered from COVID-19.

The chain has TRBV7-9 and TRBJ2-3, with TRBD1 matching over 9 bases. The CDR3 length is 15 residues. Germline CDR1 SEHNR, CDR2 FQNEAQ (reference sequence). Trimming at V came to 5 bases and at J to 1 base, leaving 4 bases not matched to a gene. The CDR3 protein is CASSQWTGGTDTQYF. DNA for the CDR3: TGTGCCAGCAGCCAGTGGACAGGGGGCACAGATACGCAGTATTTT.

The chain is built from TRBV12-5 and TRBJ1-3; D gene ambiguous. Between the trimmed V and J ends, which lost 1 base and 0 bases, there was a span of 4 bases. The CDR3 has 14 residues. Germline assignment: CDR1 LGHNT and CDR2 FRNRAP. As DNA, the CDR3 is TGTGCTAGTGGTTTGGCCGTCTCTGGAAACACCATATATTTT. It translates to CASGLAVSGNTIYF.

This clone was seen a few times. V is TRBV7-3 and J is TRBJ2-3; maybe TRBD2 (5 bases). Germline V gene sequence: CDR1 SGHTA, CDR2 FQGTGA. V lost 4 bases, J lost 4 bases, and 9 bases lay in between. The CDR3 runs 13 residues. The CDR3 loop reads CASSWASSDTQYF. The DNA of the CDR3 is TGTGCCAGCAGCTGGGCTAGCTCAGATACGCAGTATTTT.

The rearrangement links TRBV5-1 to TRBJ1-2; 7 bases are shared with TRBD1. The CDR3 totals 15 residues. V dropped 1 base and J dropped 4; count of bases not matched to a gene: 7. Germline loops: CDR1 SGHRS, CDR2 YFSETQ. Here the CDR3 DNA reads TGCGCCAGCAGCTTGTTCCCGGGACAGATCTATGGCTACACCTTC. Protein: CASSLFPGQIYGYTF.

The DNA for the CDR3 is TGTGCCAGCAGCTCAGACGGACGAGGGGGCGAAAAACTGTTTTTT. It codes for CASSSDGRGGEKLFF. V usage is TRBV11-2 and J usage is TRBJ1-4; 7 nucleotides align to TRBD1. Germline V gene lookup returns CDR1 SGHAT and CDR2 FQNNGV. With V trimmed by 4 bases and J by 8 bases, 10 bases remained unmatched. The CDR3 covers 15 residues.

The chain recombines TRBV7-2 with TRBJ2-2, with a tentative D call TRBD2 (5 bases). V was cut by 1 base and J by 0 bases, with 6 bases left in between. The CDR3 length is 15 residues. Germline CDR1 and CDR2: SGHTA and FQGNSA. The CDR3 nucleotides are TGTGCCAGCAGCTTAGAACTAGCGAACACCGGGGAGCTGTTTTTT. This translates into CASSLELANTGELFF.

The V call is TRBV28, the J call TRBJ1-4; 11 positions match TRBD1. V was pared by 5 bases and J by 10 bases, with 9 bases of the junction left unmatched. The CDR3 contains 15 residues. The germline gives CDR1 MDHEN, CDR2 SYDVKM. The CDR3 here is CASSLWTGGAVKLFF. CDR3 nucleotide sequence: TGTGCCAGCAGTCTCTGGACAGGGGGCGCAGTAAAACTGTTTTTT.

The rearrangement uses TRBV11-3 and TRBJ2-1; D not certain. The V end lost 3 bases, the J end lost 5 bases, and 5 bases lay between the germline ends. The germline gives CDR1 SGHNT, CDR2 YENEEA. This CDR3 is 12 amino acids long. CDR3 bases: TGTGCCAGCAGCTTTAGTAACAATGAGCAGTTCTTC. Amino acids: CASSFSNNEQFF.

CDR3: CSVVRVTNTEAFF. Written as DNA, the CDR3 is TGCAGCGTTGTGAGGGTAACGAACACTGAAGCTTTCTTT. The rearrangement uses TRBV29-1 and TRBJ1-1; D ambiguous. Trimming pared 4 bases from V and 1 base from J, leaving 10 bases between. Per germline, CDR1 SQVTM and CDR2 ANQGSEA. The CDR3 spans 13 residues.

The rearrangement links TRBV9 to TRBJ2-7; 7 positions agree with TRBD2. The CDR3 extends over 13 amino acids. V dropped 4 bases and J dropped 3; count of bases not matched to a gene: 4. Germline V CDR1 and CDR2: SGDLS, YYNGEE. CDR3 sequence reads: CASSPGGGYEQYF. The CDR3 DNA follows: TGTGCCAGCAGCCCGGGGGGTGGCTACGAGCAGTACTTC.

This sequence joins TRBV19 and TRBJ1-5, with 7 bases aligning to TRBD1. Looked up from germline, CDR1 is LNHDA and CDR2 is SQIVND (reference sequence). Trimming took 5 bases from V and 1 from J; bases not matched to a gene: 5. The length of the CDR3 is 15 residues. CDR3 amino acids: CASSDRDGSNQPQHF. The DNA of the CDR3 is TGTGCCAGTAGTGACAGGGATGGGAGCAATCAGCCCCAGCATTTT. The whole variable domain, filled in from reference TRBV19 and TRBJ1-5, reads DGGITQSPKYLFRKEGQNVTLSCEQNLNHDAMYWYRQDPGQGLRLIYYSQIVNDFQKGDIAEGYSVSREKKESFPLTVTSAQKNPTAFYLCASSDRDGSNQPQHFGDGTRLSIL.

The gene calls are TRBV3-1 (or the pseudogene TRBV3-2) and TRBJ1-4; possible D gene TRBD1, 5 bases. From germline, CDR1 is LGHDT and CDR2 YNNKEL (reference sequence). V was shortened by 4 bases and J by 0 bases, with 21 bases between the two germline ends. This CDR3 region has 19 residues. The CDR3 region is CASSPTLGEGLATNEKLFF. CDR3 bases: TGTGCCAGCAGCCCCACTCTGGGGGAGGGACTCGCAACTAATGAAAAACTGTTTTTT.

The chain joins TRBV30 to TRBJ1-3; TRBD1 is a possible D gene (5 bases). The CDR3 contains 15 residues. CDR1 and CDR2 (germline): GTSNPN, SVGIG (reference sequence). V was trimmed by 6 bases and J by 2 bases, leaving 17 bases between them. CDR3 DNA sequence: TGTGCCTGCGTCCCGGGGACTTGGGCTGGAAACACCATATATTTT. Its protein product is CACVPGTWAGNTIYF.

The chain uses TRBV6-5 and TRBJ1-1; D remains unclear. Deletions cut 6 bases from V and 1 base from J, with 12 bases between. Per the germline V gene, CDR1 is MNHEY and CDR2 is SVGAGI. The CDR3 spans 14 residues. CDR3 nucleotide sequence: TGTGCCAGCAGGGGAGGCAGCGGGAACACTGAAGCTTTCTTT. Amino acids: CASRGGSGNTEAFF.

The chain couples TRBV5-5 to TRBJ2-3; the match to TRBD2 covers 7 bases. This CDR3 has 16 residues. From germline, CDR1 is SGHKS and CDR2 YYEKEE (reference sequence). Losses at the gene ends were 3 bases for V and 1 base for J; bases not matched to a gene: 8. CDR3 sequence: CASSWGLPWGTDTQYF. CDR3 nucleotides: TGTGCCAGCAGCTGGGGACTACCCTGGGGCACAGATACGCAGTATTTT.

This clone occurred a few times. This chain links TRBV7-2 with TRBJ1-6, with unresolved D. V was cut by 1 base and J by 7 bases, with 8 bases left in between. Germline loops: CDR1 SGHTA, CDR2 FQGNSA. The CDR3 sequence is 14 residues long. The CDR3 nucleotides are TGTGCCAGCAGCTTAGGGCAGATAAATTCACCCCTCCACTTT. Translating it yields CASSLGQINSPLHF.

CDR3 sequence reads: CSVLSGVEAFF. The CDR3 DNA is TGCAGCGTTCTATCGGGGGTTGAAGCTTTCTTT. The chain links TRBV29-1 to TRBJ1-1; weak D call: TRBD1 (5 bases). CDR3 length equals 11 residues. Germline V gene sequence: CDR1 SQVTM, CDR2 ANQGSEA. V was shortened by 5 bases and J by 7 bases, with 11 bases between the two germline ends.

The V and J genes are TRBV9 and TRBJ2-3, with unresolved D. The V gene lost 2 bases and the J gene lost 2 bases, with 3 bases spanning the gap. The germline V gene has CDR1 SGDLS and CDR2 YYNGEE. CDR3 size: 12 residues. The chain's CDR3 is CASSVVTDTQYF. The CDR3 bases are TGTGCCAGCAGCGTCGTCACAGATACGCAGTATTTT.

CDR3: CASSEVANTGELFF. CDR3 nucleotides: TGTGCCAGCAGTGAGGTAGCGAACACCGGGGAGCTGTTTTTT. The rearrangement joins TRBV25-1 to TRBJ2-2; unclear D gene. The V end lost 3 bases, the J end lost 0 bases, and 5 bases lay between the germline ends. CDR3 length: 14 amino acids. Germline-derived CDR1 and CDR2 are MGHDK and SYGVNS.

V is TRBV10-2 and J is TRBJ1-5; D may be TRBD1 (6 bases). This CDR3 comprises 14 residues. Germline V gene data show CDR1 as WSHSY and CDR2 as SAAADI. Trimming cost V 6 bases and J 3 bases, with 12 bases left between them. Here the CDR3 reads CASRKTGLNQPQHF. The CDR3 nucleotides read TGCGCCAGCAGAAAAACAGGGCTCAATCAGCCCCAGCATTTT.

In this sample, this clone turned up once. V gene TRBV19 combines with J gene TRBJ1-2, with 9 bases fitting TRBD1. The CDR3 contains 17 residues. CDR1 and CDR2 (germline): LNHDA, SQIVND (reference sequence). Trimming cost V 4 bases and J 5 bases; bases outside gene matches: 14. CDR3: CASSRWTGDIMFYGYTF. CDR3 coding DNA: TGTGCCAGTAGTAGATGGACAGGGGACATAATGTTTTATGGCTACACCTTC.

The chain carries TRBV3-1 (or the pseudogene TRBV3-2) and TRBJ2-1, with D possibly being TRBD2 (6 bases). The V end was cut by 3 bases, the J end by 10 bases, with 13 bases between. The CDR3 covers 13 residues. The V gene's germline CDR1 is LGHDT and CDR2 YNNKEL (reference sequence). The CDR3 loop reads CASSHPWTTEQFF. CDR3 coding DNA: TGTGCCAGCAGCCATCCTTGGACTACCGAGCAGTTCTTC.

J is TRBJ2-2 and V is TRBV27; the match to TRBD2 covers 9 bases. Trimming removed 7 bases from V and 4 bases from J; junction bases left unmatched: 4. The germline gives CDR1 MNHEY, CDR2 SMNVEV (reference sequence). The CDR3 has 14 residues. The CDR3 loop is CASTRLAVTGELFF. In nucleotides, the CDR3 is TGTGCCAGCACCCGACTAGCGGTCACCGGGGAGCTGTTTTTT.

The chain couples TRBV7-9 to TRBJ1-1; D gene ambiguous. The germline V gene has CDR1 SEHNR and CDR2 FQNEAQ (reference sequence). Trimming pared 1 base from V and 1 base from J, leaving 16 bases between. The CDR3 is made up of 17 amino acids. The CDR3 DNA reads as TGTGCCAGCAGCTTAGGTTCGACTCCCCTTACGAACACTGAAGCTTTCTTT. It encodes CASSLGSTPLTNTEAFF.

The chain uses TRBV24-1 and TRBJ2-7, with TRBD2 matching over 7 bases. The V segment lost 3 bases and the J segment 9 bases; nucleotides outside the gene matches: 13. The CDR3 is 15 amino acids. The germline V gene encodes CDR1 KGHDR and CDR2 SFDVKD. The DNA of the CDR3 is TGTGCCACCAGTGATAACCAGGGACTAATCTCAAGGCAGTACTTC. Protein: CATSDNQGLISRQYF.

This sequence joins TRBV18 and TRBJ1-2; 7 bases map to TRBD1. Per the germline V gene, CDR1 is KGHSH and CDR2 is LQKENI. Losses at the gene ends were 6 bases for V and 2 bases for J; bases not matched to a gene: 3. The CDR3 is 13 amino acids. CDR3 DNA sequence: TGTGCCAGCTCCCCGGGACAGAACTATGGCTACACCTTC. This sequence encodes CASSPGQNYGYTF. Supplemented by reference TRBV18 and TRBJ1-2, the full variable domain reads NAGVMQNPRHLVRRRGQEARLRCSPMKGHSHVYWYRQLPEEGLKFMVYLQKENIIDESGMPKERFSAEFPKEGPSILRIQQVVRGDSAAYFCASSPGQNYGYTFGSGTRLTVV.

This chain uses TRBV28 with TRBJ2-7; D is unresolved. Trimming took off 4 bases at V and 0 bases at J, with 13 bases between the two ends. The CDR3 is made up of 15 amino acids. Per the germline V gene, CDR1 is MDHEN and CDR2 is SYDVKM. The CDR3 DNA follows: TGTGCCAGCAGTTCCCCCTTCTACAGCTCCTACGAGCAGTACTTC. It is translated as CASSSPFYSSYEQYF.

CDR3 residues: CASSKEGIIQYF. Written as DNA, the CDR3 is TGTGCCAGCAGTAAGGAGGGGATAATTCAGTACTTC. This chain links TRBV2 with TRBJ2-4; D possibly corresponds to TRBD2 (6 bases). This CDR3 has 12 amino acids. V was clipped by 5 bases and J by 10 bases, with 12 bases between them. CDR1 and CDR2 from the germline V gene are SNHLY and FYNNEI.

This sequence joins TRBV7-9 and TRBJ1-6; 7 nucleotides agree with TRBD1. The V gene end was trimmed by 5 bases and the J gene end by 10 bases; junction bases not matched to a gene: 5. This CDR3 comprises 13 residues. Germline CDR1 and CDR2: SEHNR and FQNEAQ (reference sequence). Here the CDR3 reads CASSLGDSSPLHF. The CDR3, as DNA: TGTGCCAGCAGCCTAGGGGACAGCTCACCCCTCCACTTT.

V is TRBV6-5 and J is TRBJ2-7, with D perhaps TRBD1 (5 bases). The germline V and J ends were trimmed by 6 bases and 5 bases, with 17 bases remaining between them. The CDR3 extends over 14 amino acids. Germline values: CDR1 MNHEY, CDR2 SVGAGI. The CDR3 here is CASSLQRGPHEQYF. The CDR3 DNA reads TGTGCCAGCAGCCTACAAAGGGGTCCCCACGAGCAGTACTTC.